This record looks at one T cell receptor beta chain sequence and its context. Its antigen is as yet unknown. This record belongs to a study of vaccination effects on CD4 cells after COVID-19. TCRdb's copy holds only in-frame clones and misses some; the assay was immunoSEQ multiplex PCR. The sample holds about 31,000 clones, around 75% seen once. Before any sequencing was done, the ViraFEST assay used viral peptide pools to expand antigen-specific CD4+ T cells. Having been cultured for roughly 10 days, the cells underwent CD4+ T cell isolation. Each participant was administered two doses of either the BNT162b2 or the mRNA-1273 vaccine. The CDR3 has 15 residues. CDR1 KGHSH and CDR2 LQKENI come from the germline V gene. After removal of 3 bases from V and 3 bases from J, the junction contained 6 bases not matched to a gene.

This receptor was identified in a human donor who received a COVID-19 vaccine. The sample was CD4+ T cells from PBMCs cultured with HCoV-229E spike peptides, taken after COVID-19 vaccination. This chain links TRBV18 with TRBJ2-5; 8 bases agree with TRBD2. In DNA, the CDR3 is TGTGCCAGCTCACCTCGAGCGGGAGCCAAAGAGACCCAGTACTTC. Translation: CASSPRAGAKETQYF.